This is a list of T cell receptor beta chains from one sample in a study of T-cell memory formation after mild COVID-19. Each CDR3 protein is one row after TCRdb ran MiXCR on the 5' RACE reads. The data show around 370,000 distinct CDR3 sequences, around a fifth seen once. What was sequenced was PBMCs or a T cell subset sorted from them (not recorded which). Source of these receptors: an adult woman who had mild COVID-19 (a few samples of this study predate the infection). Cell type and time point are not known. Each CDR3 is given with its conserved first and last residue. A D gene is named only where the DNA matches it firmly. The size entry is marked missing in some rows and otherwise reads once, few, many or a size class.

d_gene,v_gene,j_gene,abundance,CDR3aa,CDR3nt
TRBD1,TRBV5-5,TRBJ1-2,few,CASSADPTGPLYGYTF,TGTGCCAGCAGCGCAGACCCGACAGGGCCCCTCTATGGCTACACCTTC
TRBD1,TRBV7-2,TRBJ1-2,few,CASSRDRDSGYTF,TGTGCCAGCAGCCGGGACAGGGATAGTGGCTACACCTTC
TRBD1,TRBV30,TRBJ1-2,NA,CAWSVGDRGNYGYTF,TGTGCCTGGAGTGTCGGCGACAGGGGCAACTATGGCTACACCTTC
NA,TRBV27,TRBJ1-6,NA,CASSPGTGPYSPLHF,TGTGCCAGCAGTCCAGGGACGGGCCCTTATTCACCCCTCCACTTT
TRBD2,TRBV5-1,TRBJ2-2,few,CASSPATSGRINTGELFF,TGCGCCAGCAGCCCGGCGACTAGCGGGAGGATCAACACCGGGGAGCTGTTTTTT
TRBD1,TRBV6-5,TRBJ1-1,few,CASSGPGQGYTEAFF,TGTGCCAGCAGCGGCCCGGGACAGGGGTACACTGAAGCTTTCTTT
TRBD2,TRBV9,TRBJ2-1,many,CASSVEVGLVNNEQFF,TGTGCCAGCAGCGTCGAAGTAGGACTAGTCAACAATGAGCAGTTCTTC
TRBD2,TRBV9,TRBJ2-3,few,CASSVVGIAGGTDTQYF,TGTGCCAGCAGCGTAGTGGGAATAGCGGGGGGCACAGATACGCAGTATTTT
NA,TRBV20-1,TRBJ2-1,NA,CSAQLAAPNEQFF,TGCAGTGCACAACTAGCCGCCCCCAATGAGCAGTTCTTC
TRBD2,TRBV19,TRBJ2-1,NA,CASRYRTSGVNEQFF,TGTGCCAGTAGATACCGGACTAGCGGGGTCAATGAGCAGTTCTTC
NA,TRBV20-1,TRBJ2-7,few,CSARDPTEVVEQYF,TGCAGTGCTAGAGATCCCACGGAGGTGGTCGAGCAGTACTTC
TRBD2,TRBV20-1,TRBJ2-7,NA,CSAKGTSAYEQYF,TGCAGTGCGAAGGGGACTAGCGCCTACGAGCAGTACTTC
TRBD1,TRBV6-5,TRBJ2-1,few,CASSSGTGYYNEQFF,TGTGCCAGCAGTTCCGGGACAGGGTACTACAATGAGCAGTTCTTC
TRBD1,TRBV12-3/TRBV12-4,TRBJ1-3,many,CASSNRGSGNTIYF,TGTGCCAGCAGTAACAGGGGAAGTGGAAACACCATATATTTT
TRBD1,TRBV20-1,TRBJ2-3,few,CSARDPGQRSTDTQYF,TGCAGTGCTAGAGATCCGGGACAGAGAAGCACAGATACGCAGTATTTT
NA,TRBV7-9,TRBJ1-2,NA,CASSLDYYGYTF,TGTGCCAGCAGCTTAGACTACTATGGCTACACCTTC
NA,TRBV19,TRBJ2-7,NA,CASSTPGGGTYEQYF,TGTGCCAGTAGTACGCCCGGGGGAGGAACCTACGAGCAGTACTTC
NA,TRBV5-1,TRBJ1-2,NA,CASSSGQPGSYTF,TGCGCCAGCAGTTCTGGACAGCCCGGAAGCTACACCTTC
TRBD1,TRBV2,TRBJ1-5,NA,CASSRDRVNQPQHF,TGTGCCAGCAGTCGGGACAGGGTCAATCAGCCCCAGCATTTT
NA,TRBV5-1,TRBJ2-1,NA,CASSSESGVWNEQFF,TGCGCCAGCAGCTCGGAGTCAGGGGTATGGAATGAGCAGTTCTTC
NA,TRBV5-5,TRBJ2-7,NA,CASSLGRDRGYEQYF,TGTGCCAGCAGCTTGGGTCGGGACCGGGGCTACGAGCAGTACTTC
NA,TRBV11-2,TRBJ2-2,NA,CASSQGVRSTGELFF,TGTGCCAGCAGCCAAGGGGTCAGGAGCACCGGGGAGCTGTTTTTT
TRBD1,TRBV20-1,TRBJ1-4,few,CSAPGQGREKLFF,TGCAGTGCTCCGGGACAGGGGAGAGAAAAACTGTTTTTT
TRBD2,TRBV6-5,TRBJ2-7,few,CASSYSRTGGSYEQYF,TGTGCCAGCAGTTACTCAAGGACGGGAGGCTCCTACGAGCAGTACTTC
TRBD1,TRBV5-1,TRBJ2-5,few,CASSLGEGAGETQYF,TGCGCCAGCAGCTTGGGTGAGGGGGCAGGGGAGACCCAGTACTTC
TRBD2,TRBV9,TRBJ2-5,few,CASSVGTSGIQETQYF,TGTGCCAGCAGCGTGGGGACTAGCGGGATCCAAGAGACCCAGTACTTC
NA,TRBV15,TRBJ2-7,few,CATSKRVKTGAYEQYF,TGTGCCACCAGCAAAAGGGTAAAGACAGGAGCCTACGAGCAGTACTTC
TRBD1,TRBV5-1,TRBJ2-7,NA,CASSLGGQMSYEQYF,TGCGCCAGCAGCTTGGGGGGACAGATGTCCTACGAGCAGTACTTC
NA,TRBV20-1,TRBJ2-1,NA,CSARDDLEVSSYNEQFF,TGCAGTGCTAGAGATGATCTTGAGGTGAGCTCCTACAATGAGCAGTTCTTC
TRBD2,TRBV7-9,TRBJ2-1,few,CISGFSYNEQFF,TGTATTAGCGGGTTCTCCTACAATGAGCAGTTCTTC
NA,TRBV20-1,TRBJ2-7,few,CSASPRGFSYEQYF,TGCAGTGCTAGCCCGAGAGGATTCTCCTACGAGCAGTACTTC
TRBD2,TRBV7-2,TRBJ2-1,NA,CASGNAGVYNEQFF,TGTGCCAGCGGTAACGCGGGAGTGTACAATGAGCAGTTCTTC
NA,TRBV5-4,TRBJ2-1,few,CASSSQYNEQFF,TGTGCCAGCAGCTCACAGTACAATGAGCAGTTCTTC
TRBD2,TRBV7-2,TRBJ2-5,few,CASSGSGLAGGGETQYF,TGTGCCAGCAGCGGATCGGGACTAGCGGGGGGCGGGGAGACCCAGTACTTC
NA,TRBV6-5,TRBJ1-1,NA,CASEGTLNTEAFF,TGTGCCAGCGAAGGGACGCTGAACACTGAAGCTTTCTTT
NA,TRBV29-1,TRBJ1-6,few,CSLPGSRSSYNSPLHF,TGCAGCCTTCCTGGGTCCCGCAGCTCCTATAATTCACCCCTCCACTTT
TRBD1,TRBV9,TRBJ2-2,few,CASSVDKEGQGPNTGELFF,TGTGCCAGCAGCGTAGATAAGGAGGGACAGGGCCCGAACACCGGGGAGCTGTTTTTT
NA,TRBV18,TRBJ1-1,few,CASSPGTSSEAFF,TGTGCCAGCTCACCCGGGACGTCTTCTGAAGCTTTCTTT
NA,TRBV5-1,TRBJ1-1,few,CASSLGIGLDTEAFF,TGCGCCAGCAGCTTGGGTATAGGTTTGGACACTGAAGCTTTCTTT
TRBD1,TRBV4-1,TRBJ1-4,NA,CASSQAREGAGEKLFF,TGCGCCAGCAGCCAAGCCAGGGAGGGGGCAGGGGAAAAACTGTTTTTT
TRBD2,TRBV29-1,TRBJ2-1,NA,CSHVKASGIYNEQFF,TGCAGCCATGTGAAGGCTAGCGGGATTTACAATGAGCAGTTCTTC
TRBD1,TRBV29-1,TRBJ1-1,few,CSVEFGTGGLDAFF,TGCAGCGTTGAATTTGGGACAGGGGGCTTGGATGCTTTCTTT
NA,TRBV14,TRBJ2-7,NA,CASAGARFAYEQYF,TGTGCCAGCGCTGGGGCGAGATTTGCCTACGAGCAGTACTTC
TRBD1,TRBV4-1,TRBJ1-1,few,CASSQLVTGNLEAFF,TGCGCCAGCAGCCAACTTGTGACAGGGAACCTTGAGGCTTTCTTT
NA,TRBV25-1,TRBJ2-7,NA,CASSAPALPYEQYF,TGTGCCAGCAGCGCCCCAGCTCTCCCCTACGAGCAGTACTTC
TRBD2,TRBV20-1,TRBJ2-7,NA,CSALGREPRALYEQYF,TGCAGTGCCTTGGGGCGGGAGCCCCGGGCGCTCTACGAGCAGTACTTC
NA,TRBV3-1,TRBJ2-3,NA,CASSQSGHTDTQYF,TGTGCCAGCAGCCAAAGCGGACACACAGATACGCAGTATTTT
NA,TRBV5-6,TRBJ1-1,few,CASSLVSGGGLFDTEAFF,TGTGCCAGCAGCCTGGTGAGTGGGGGAGGATTGTTTGACACTGAAGCTTTCTTT
TRBD2,TRBV5-4,TRBJ2-3,NA,CASSSTSGVTDTQYF,TGTGCCAGCAGCTCTACTAGCGGGGTAACAGATACGCAGTATTTT
NA,TRBV6-2/TRBV6-3,TRBJ2-1,NA,CASGIRDSHNEQFF,TGTGCCAGCGGAATAAGGGACTCCCACAATGAGCAGTTCTTC
NA,TRBV24-1,TRBJ2-5,NA,CATSDQGRGSRETQYF,TGTGCCACCAGTGATCAGGGACGGGGCTCGAGGGAGACCCAGTACTTC
NA,TRBV7-8,TRBJ1-5,few,CASSFAVVSNQPQHF,TGTGCCAGCAGCTTTGCGGTTGTAAGCAATCAGCCCCAGCATTTT
TRBD1,TRBV12-3/TRBV12-4,TRBJ1-1,few,CASSSRGRGRAWEAFF,TGTGCCAGCAGTTCTAGGGGGCGAGGGAGGGCCTGGGAAGCTTTCTTT
NA,TRBV3-1,TRBJ2-1,few,CASSQGQPGVNEQFF,TGTGCCAGCAGCCAGGGACAGCCGGGGGTAAATGAGCAGTTCTTC
TRBD1,TRBV5-4,TRBJ2-5,once,CASNQGGRYQETQYF,TGTGCCAGCAACCAAGGGGGCCGCTACCAAGAGACCCAGTACTTC